The 18 T cell receptor beta chains in this list originate from one sample, sequenced in a study of cytomegalovirus exposure and HLA in healthy donors. The PCR used 60 Vbeta and 13 Jbeta primers. Only in-frame clones appear in the TCRdb table, and some are missing; sequencing was by immunoSEQ multiplex PCR. Of about 230,000 clones in the sample, 77% are singletons; the top ten hold 2.5% to 3.5%. Sequencing was done on a sample of PBMCs. The source is a woman in her sixties in good health and CMV-seropositive.

This clone was observed a handful of times. This chain links TRBV19 with TRBJ2-1; no firm D call. The CDR3 extends over 16 amino acids. Germline V gives CDR1 LNHDA, CDR2 SQIVND (reference sequence). V dropped 2 bases and J dropped 4 bases, with 15 bases sitting between them. The CDR3 region has the DNA TGTGCCAGTAGTATACAGAGGAATTCGGATTACAATGAGCAGTTCTTC. Its protein product is CASSIQRNSDYNEQFF.

The chain employs TRBV4-2 and TRBJ1-4; a weak D match, TRBD1 (6 bases). The CDR3 has 15 residues. The V end lost 1 base, the J end lost 4 bases, and 10 bases lay between the germline ends. Germline V gene sequence: CDR1 LGHNA, CDR2 YNFKEQ. As DNA, the CDR3 is TGTGCCAGCAGCCAAGTGGACAGTGATAATGAAAAACTGTTTTTT. It translates to CASSQVDSDNEKLFF.

This clone was seen only once. This sequence joins TRBV5-5 and TRBJ1-4; 7 nucleotides align to TRBD1. Trimming at V came to 8 bases and at J to 11 bases, leaving 12 bases not matched to a gene. The germline gives CDR1 SGHKS, CDR2 YYEKEE (reference sequence). The CDR3 is 13 residues long. CDR3 in DNA: TGTGCCAGTTATCTTCGAGGGGGCGAGAAACTGTTTTTT. Protein sequence: CASYLRGGEKLFF.

This chain links TRBV30 with TRBJ2-1; TRBD2 might be the D (6 bases). CDR1 and CDR2 from the germline V gene are GTSNPN and SVGIG (reference sequence). The CDR3 totals 13 residues. V shed 2 bases and J shed 8 bases, with 13 bases lying between them. The CDR3 DNA sequence: TGTGCCTGGAGTTCGGGAGTAGTCGATGAGCAGTTCTTC. Protein: CAWSSGVVDEQFF.

J is TRBJ2-7 and V is TRBV11-2, with a weak D call TRBD2 (6 bases). CDR3 size: 13 residues. Trimming pared 4 bases from V and 5 bases from J, leaving 12 bases between. CDR1 and CDR2 from the germline V gene are SGHAT and FQNNGV. CDR3 sequence (DNA): TGTGCCAGCAGCTGGTTGGGGGGACACGAGCAGTACTTC. Translated, it gives CASSWLGGHEQYF.

The V call is TRBV28, the J call TRBJ2-7, with 11 bases matching TRBD1. Germline values: CDR1 MDHEN, CDR2 SYDVKM. There are 15 residues in the CDR3. J was trimmed by 0 bases and V by 6 bases; bases with no gene match: 4. CDR3 loop: CASRSGTGGSYEQYF. The CDR3 nucleotides read TGTGCCAGCAGGTCCGGGACAGGGGGCTCCTACGAGCAGTACTTC.

The chain employs TRBV28 and TRBJ1-5, with 8 bases lining up with TRBD1. V lost 6 bases and J lost 5; bases outside the gene matches: 9. Germline values: CDR1 MDHEN, CDR2 SYDVKM. The length of the CDR3 is 15 residues. The CDR3 DNA sequence: TGTGCCAGCAGAACAGGGGGACTGGGAGATCAGCCCCAGCATTTT. Translation: CASRTGGLGDQPQHF.

The V gene is TRBV4-1, the J gene TRBJ2-3, with a tentative D call TRBD2 (7 bases). The CDR3 length is 17 residues. Trimming removed 0 bases from V and 1 base from J, with 14 bases in between. Germline CDR1 is MGHRA and CDR2 is YSYEKL. CDR3 loop: CASSQDGGLAGTDTQYF. In DNA, the CDR3 is TGCGCCAGCAGCCAAGACGGGGGGCTAGCGGGCACAGATACGCAGTATTTT.

This chain links TRBV18 with TRBJ1-5; D is undetermined. The CDR3 sequence is 13 residues long. Germline lookup yields CDR1 KGHSH and CDR2 LQKENI. Trimming stripped 2 bases from V and 8 bases from J, with 10 bases between. Here the CDR3 reads CASSPTESEPQHF. As DNA, the CDR3 is TGTGCCAGCTCACCAACGGAGAGTGAGCCCCAGCATTTT.

This clone came up a few times. V is TRBV6-5 and J is TRBJ2-1, with D perhaps TRBD2 (6 bases). Trimming left V 2 bases short and J 10 bases short, with 15 bases between. The CDR3 spans 14 residues. Germline CDR1 and CDR2: MNHEY and SVGAGI. CDR3 nucleotide sequence: TGTGCCAGCAGTTACGGTCGCCGGGGAGGAGAGCAGTTCTTC. This translates into CASSYGRRGGEQFF.

This chain connects TRBV5-1 to TRBJ1-2, with a weak D call TRBD1 (5 bases). The CDR3 runs to 13 residues. Germline assignment: CDR1 SGHRS and CDR2 YFSETQ. V was shortened by 3 bases and J by 7 bases, with 13 bases between the two germline ends. DNA for the CDR3: TGCGCCAGCAGCTGGGACGGGGGAGGTGGCTACACCTTC. Its translation is CASSWDGGGGYTF.

This chain joins TRBV30 and TRBJ1-2, with D hard to call. This CDR3 has 13 amino acids. Germline loops: CDR1 GTSNPN, CDR2 SVGIG (reference sequence). The V end was cut by 4 bases, the J end by 4 bases, with 13 bases between. CDR3 in amino acids: CAWIRSLGYGYTF. CDR3 DNA: TGTGCCTGGATTAGGAGTTTAGGCTATGGCTACACCTTC.

This clone was recorded a few times. The V gene is TRBV6-1, the J gene TRBJ2-3, with D possibly matching TRBD2 (5 bases). The germline V gene has CDR1 MNHNS and CDR2 SASEGT. V shed 8 bases and J shed 0 bases, with 15 bases lying between them. CDR3 length: 15 amino acids. CDR3 protein: CASSSGGRSTDTQYF. The DNA for the CDR3 is TGTGCCAGCTCCTCGGGCGGGCGAAGCACAGATACGCAGTATTTT.

This chain connects TRBV6-4 to TRBJ2-2, with D possibly matching TRBD1 (5 bases). The CDR3 totals 14 residues. Trimming pared 3 bases from V and 4 bases from J, leaving 9 bases between. Germline V gene lookup returns CDR1 MRHNA and CDR2 SNTAGT. The CDR3 DNA follows: TGTGCCAGCAGTGATTATCAGGGCACCGGGGAGCTGTTTTTT. This sequence encodes CASSDYQGTGELFF.

The gene calls are TRBV13 and TRBJ2-3; 12 bases map to TRBD2. This CDR3 is built from 16 residues. The V gene's germline CDR1 is PRHDT and CDR2 FYEKMQ (reference sequence). J was trimmed by 6 bases and V by 2 bases; bases with no gene match: 6. The CDR3 is CASSLRLAGVGDTQYF. In nucleotides, the CDR3 is TGTGCCAGCAGCTTAAGACTAGCGGGGGTGGGGGATACGCAGTATTTT.

This rearrangement joins TRBV5-1 to TRBJ2-7, with 11 bases aligning to TRBD2. Germline CDR1 reads SGHRS; CDR2 reads YFSETQ. Trimming at V came to 3 bases and at J to 4 bases, leaving 6 bases not matched to a gene. The CDR3 sequence is 15 residues long. CDR3 bases: TGCGCCAGCAGCTCACTAGCGGGAGAAGGGTACGAGCAGTACTTC. Residues: CASSSLAGEGYEQYF.

The chain uses TRBV14 and TRBJ2-7; 14 bases map to TRBD2. J gave up 5 bases and V 1 base, and 7 bases lay outside the gene matches. Germline V gene lookup returns CDR1 SGHDN and CDR2 FVKESK. This CDR3 has 17 amino acids. The CDR3 coding sequence is TGTGCCAGCAGCCAAGGGGGACTAGCGGGAGTTCAAAACGAGCAGTACTTC. Protein product: CASSQGGLAGVQNEQYF.

J is TRBJ2-1 and V is TRBV5-4, with 9 nucleotides matching TRBD2. V trimming: 5 bases; J trimming: 4 bases; junction bases outside the gene matches: 13. From germline, CDR1 is SGHNT and CDR2 YYREEE (reference sequence). The CDR3 totals 17 residues. The CDR3: CASRQGGGASAYNEQFF. For the CDR3, the DNA is TGTGCCAGCAGACAGGGCGGGGGGGCCTCCGCGTACAATGAGCAGTTCTTC.